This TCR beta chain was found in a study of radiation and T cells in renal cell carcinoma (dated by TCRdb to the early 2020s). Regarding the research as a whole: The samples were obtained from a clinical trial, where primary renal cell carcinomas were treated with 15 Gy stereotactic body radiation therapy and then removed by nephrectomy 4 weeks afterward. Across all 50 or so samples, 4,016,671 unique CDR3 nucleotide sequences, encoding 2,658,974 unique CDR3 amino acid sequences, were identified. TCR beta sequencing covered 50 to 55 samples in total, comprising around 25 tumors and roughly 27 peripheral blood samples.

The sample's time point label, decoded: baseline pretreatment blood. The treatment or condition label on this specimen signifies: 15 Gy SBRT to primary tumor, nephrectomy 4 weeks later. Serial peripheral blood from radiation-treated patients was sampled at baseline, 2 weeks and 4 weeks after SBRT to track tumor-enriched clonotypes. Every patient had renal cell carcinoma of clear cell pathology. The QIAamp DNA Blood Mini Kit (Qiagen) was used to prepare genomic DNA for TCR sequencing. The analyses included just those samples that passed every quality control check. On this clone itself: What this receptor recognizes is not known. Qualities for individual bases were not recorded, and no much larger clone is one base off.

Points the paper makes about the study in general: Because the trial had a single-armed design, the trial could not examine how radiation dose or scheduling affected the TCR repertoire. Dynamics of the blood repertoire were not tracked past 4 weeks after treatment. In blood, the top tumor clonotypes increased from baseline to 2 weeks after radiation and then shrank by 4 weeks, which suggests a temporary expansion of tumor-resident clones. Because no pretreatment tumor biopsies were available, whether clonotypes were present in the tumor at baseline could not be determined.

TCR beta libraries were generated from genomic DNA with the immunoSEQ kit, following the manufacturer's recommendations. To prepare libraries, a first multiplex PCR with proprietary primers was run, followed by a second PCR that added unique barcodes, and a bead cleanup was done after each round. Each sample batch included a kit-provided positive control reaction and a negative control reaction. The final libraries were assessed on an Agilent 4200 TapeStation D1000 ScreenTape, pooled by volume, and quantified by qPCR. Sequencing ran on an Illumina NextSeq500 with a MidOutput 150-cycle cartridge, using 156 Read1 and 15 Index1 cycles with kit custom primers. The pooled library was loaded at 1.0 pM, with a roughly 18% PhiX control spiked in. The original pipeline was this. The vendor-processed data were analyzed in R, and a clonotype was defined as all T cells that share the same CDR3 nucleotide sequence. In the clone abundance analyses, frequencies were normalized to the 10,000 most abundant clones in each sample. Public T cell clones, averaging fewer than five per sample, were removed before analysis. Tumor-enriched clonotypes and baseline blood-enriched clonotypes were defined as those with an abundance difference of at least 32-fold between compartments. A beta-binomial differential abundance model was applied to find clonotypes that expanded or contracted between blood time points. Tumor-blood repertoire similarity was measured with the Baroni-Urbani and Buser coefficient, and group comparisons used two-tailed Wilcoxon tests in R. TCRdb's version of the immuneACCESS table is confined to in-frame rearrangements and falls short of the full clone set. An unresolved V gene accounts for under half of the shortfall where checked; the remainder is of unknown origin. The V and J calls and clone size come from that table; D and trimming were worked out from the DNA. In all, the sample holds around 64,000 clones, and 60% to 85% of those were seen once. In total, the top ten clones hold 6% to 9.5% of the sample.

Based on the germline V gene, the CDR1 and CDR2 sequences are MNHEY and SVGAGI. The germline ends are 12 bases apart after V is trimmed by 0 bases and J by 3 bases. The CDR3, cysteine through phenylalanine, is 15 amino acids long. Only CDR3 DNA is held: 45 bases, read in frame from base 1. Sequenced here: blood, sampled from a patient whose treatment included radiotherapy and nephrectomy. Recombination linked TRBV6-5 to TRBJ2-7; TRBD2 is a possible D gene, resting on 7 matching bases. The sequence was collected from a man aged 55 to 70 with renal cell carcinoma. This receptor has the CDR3 CASSYSRGAFYEQYF. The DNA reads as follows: TGTGCCAGCAGTTACTCCCGGGGGGCCTTCTACGAGCAGTACTTC.